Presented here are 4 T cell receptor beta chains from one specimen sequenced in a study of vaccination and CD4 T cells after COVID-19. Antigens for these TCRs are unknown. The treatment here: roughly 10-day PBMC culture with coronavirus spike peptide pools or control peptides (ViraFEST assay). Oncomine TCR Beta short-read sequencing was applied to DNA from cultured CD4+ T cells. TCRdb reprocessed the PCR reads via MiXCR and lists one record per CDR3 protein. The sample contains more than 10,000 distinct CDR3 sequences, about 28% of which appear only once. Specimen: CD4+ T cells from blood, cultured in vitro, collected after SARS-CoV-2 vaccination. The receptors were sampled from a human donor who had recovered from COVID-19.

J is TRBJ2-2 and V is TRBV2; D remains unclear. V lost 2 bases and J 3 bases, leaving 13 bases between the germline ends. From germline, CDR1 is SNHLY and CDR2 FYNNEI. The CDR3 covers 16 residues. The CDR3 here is CASSEIAASHTGELFF. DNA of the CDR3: TGTGCCAGCAGTGAAATCGCGGCCTCCCACACCGGGGAGCTGTTTTTT.

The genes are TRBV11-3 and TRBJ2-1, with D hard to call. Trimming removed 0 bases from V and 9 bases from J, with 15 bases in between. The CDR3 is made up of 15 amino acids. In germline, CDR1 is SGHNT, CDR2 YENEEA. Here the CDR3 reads CASSLEAGVPTEQFF. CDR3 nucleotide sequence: TGTGCCAGCAGCTTAGAGGCTGGGGTTCCTACTGAGCAGTTCTTC.

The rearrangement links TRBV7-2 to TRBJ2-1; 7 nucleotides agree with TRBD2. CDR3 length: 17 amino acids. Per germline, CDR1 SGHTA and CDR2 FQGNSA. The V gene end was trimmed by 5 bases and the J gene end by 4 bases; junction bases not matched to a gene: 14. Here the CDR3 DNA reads TGTGCCAGCAGCCCCAGTGCGAGTAGCGGGCTTTACAATGAGCAGTTCTTC. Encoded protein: CASSPSASSGLYNEQFF.

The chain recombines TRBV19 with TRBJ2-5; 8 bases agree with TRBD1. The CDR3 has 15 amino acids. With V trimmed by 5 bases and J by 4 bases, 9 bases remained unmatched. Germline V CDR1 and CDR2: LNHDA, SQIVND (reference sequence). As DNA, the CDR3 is TGTGCCAGTAGTCGGGCAGGGGGCGTATCAGAGACCCAGTACTTC. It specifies CASSRAGGVSETQYF.